This T cell receptor (beta chain) was identified in a study of response to subunit inactivated influenza vaccine (dated by TCRdb to between 2017 and 2018). Concerning the study at large: To follow how T cells responded to a trivalent subunit inactivated influenza vaccine, the researchers relied on deep quantitative profiling of the T cell receptor repertoire.

Libraries came from RT-PCR. Sequencer: Illumina HiSeq 2500. The raw public data were reprocessed by TCRdb itself: fastp quality trimming at Q25, MiXCR clonotype calling, in-frame beta chains only. Entries are consolidated by CDR3 protein sequence, retaining the most common genes and DNA. Present in this sample are about 800,000 distinct CDR3 sequences, around 20% of which were seen just once. 10% of the sample comes from the top ten. A note on this clonotype: No cognate antigen has been identified for it. Base qualities are not recorded, but no much larger clone differs from it by a single base.

Trimmed from V: 4 bases; trimmed from J: 4 bases; junction bases lacking a gene match: 5. From the cysteine up to the phenylalanine, the CDR3 has a length of 15 residues. CDR3 DNA is the only sequence kept; it has 45 bases, read in frame from the first base. The germline V gene (reference sequence) supplies CDR1 SGHNT and CDR2 YYREEE. Results the study describes overall, beyond this receptor: The authors suggested that each seasonal influenza vaccination may recruit only a limited number of new T cells.

This receptor was obtained from a man aged 50-60 years who received an inactivated influenza vaccine. Donor details come from another sample of the same person, matched by shared clones. The sample here was PBMCs from blood, taken 5 to 6 days after vaccination. The sequence links TRBV5-4 to TRBJ2-2; 9 bases in the middle match TRBD2. Here the CDR3 is given as CASSTRTSATGELFF. The DNA sequence is TGTGCCAGCAGCACCAGGACTAGCGCCACCGGGGAGCTGTTTTTT.